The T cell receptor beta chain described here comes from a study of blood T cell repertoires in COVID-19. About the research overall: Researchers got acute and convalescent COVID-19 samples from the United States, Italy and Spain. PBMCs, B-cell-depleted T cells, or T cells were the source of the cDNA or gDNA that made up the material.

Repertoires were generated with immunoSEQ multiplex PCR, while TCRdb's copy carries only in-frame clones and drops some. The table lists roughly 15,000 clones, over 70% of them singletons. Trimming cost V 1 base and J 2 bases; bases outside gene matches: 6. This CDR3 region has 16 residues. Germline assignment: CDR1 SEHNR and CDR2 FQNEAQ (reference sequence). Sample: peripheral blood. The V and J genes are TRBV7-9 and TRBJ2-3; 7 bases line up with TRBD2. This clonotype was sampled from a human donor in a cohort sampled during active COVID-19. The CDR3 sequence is CASSLGEGGYTDTQYF. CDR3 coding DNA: TGTGCCAGCAGCTTAGGAGAGGGAGGGTACACAGATACGCAGTATTTT.